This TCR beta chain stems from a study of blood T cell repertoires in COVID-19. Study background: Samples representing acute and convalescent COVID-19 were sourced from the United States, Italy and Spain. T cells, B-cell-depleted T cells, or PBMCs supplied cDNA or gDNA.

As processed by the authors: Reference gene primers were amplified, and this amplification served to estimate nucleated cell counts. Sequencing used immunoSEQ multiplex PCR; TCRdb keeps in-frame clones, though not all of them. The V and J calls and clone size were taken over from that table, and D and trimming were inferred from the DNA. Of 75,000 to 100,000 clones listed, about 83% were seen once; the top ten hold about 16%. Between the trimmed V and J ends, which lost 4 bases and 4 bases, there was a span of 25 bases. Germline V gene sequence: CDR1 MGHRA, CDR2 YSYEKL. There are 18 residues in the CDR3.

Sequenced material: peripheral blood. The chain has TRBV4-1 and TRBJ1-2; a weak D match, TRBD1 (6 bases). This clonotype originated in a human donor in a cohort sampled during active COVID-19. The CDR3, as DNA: TGCGCCAGCAGCCCCTCGGGCTCCTTGGACAGTTCCGCCTATGGCTACACCTTC. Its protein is CASSPSGSLDSSAYGYTF.